These 5 T cell receptor beta chains came from one sample sequenced in a study of CXCR3-negative and CXCR3-positive naive CD8 T cells. UMI-labeled TRB cDNA libraries were prepared by 5' RACE. TCRdb re-called the 5' RACE reads; every CDR3 protein appears as one record, without DNA. This sample's clone table lists some 9,600 distinct CDR3 sequences. What was sequenced was naive CXCR3- CD8+ T cells from blood. The subset is: CD45RO-CCR7+CD27+CD95- naive CD8+ T cells lacking CXCR3 (TNR3-). These receptors all stem from a human donor in good health. Some clones in this sample may be carry-over from other donors' samples.

In terms of frequency, this clonotype is medium-sized (0.01 to 0.1%). The chain links TRBV13 to TRBJ2-1; TCRdb proposes TRBD2, but this gene call is untestable without DNA. The CDR3 is 11 residues long. The V gene's germline CDR1 is PRHDT and CDR2 FYEKMQ (reference sequence). The CDR3 sequence is CASSSPNEQFF.

This clonotype counts as medium-sized by frequency. The chain uses TRBV27 and TRBJ1-5; the D call of TRBD1 rests on TCRdb alone, since no DNA is present to check it. Germline V gene data show CDR1 as MNHEY and CDR2 as SMNVEV (reference sequence). The CDR3 extends over 14 amino acids. The CDR3 loop is CASKGGLSNQPQHF.

In terms of frequency, this clonotype is medium-sized. This chain joins TRBV27 and TRBJ1-3; TCRdb selects TRBD1, and the lack of DNA leaves this call unchecked. This CDR3 has 16 amino acids. Germline loops: CDR1 MNHEY, CDR2 SMNVEV (reference sequence). CDR3 residues: CASSTRTGGPGNTIYF.

J is TRBJ1-4 and V is TRBV19. The germline V gene has CDR1 LNHDA and CDR2 SQIVND (reference sequence). This CDR3 has 14 residues. CDR3 sequence: CASSIGGVNEKLFF.

This chain links TRBV7-9 with TRBJ1-5. Per germline, CDR1 SEHNR and CDR2 FQNEAQ (reference sequence). The CDR3 contains 12 residues. This CDR3 is CASSLGSQPQHF. Using reference TRBV7-9 and TRBJ1-5 for the parts outside the CDR3, the full variable domain is DTGVSQNPRHKITKRGQNVTFRCDPISEHNRLYWYRQTLGQGPEFLTYFQNEAQLEKSRLLSDRFSAERPKGSFSTLEIQRTEQGDSAMYLCASSLGSQPQHFGDGTRLSIL.